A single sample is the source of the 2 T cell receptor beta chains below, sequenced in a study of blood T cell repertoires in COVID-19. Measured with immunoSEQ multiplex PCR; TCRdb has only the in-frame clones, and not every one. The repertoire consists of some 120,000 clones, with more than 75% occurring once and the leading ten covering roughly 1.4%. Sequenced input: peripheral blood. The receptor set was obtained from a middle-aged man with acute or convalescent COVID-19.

CDR3 in amino acids: CASRLGPFQGEQFF. The CDR3 coding sequence is TGTGCCAGCAGACTAGGACCGTTTCAGGGGGAGCAGTTCTTC. This chain joins TRBV28 and TRBJ2-1; D perhaps matches TRBD1 (6 bases). CDR1 and CDR2 from the germline V gene are MDHEN and SYDVKM. This CDR3 contains 14 residues. Deletions cut 6 bases from V and 10 bases from J, with 19 bases between.

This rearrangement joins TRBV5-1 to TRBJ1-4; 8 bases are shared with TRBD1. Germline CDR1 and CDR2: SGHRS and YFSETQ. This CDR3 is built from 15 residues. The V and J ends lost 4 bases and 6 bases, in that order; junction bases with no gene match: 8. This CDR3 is CASSLRTGKDEKLFF. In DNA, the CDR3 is TGCGCCAGCAGCCTCCGGACAGGGAAAGATGAAAAACTGTTTTTT.